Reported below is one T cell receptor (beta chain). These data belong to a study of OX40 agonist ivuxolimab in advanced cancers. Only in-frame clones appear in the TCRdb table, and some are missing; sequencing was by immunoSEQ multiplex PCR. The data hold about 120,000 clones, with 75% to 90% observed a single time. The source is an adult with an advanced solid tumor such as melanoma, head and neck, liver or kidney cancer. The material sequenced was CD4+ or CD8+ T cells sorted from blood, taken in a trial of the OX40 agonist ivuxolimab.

CDR3 sequence reads: CASSGPPLPTDTQYF. CDR3 nucleotide sequence: TGTGCCAGCTCGGGACCACCCCTTCCCACAGATACGCAGTATTTT. The V call is TRBV7-9, the J call TRBJ2-3; D is possibly TRBD1 or TRBD2 (5 bases each). This CDR3 has 15 residues. The V gene lost 8 bases and the J gene lost 2 bases, with 17 bases spanning the gap. Per the germline V gene, CDR1 is SEHNR and CDR2 is FQNEAQ (reference sequence).